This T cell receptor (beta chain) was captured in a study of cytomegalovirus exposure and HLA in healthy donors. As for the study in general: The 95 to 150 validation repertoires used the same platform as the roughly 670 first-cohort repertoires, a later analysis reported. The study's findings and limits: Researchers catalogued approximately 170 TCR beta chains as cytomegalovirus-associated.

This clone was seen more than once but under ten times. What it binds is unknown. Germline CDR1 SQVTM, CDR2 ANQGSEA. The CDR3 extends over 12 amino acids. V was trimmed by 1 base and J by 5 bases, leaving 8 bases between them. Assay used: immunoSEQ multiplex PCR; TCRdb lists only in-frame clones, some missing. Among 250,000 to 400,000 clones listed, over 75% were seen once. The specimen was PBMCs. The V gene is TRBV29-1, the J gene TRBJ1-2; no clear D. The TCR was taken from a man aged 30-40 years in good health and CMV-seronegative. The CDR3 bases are TGCAGCGTTGAAGGTATCGGGTATGGCTACACCTTC. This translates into CSVEGIGYGYTF.